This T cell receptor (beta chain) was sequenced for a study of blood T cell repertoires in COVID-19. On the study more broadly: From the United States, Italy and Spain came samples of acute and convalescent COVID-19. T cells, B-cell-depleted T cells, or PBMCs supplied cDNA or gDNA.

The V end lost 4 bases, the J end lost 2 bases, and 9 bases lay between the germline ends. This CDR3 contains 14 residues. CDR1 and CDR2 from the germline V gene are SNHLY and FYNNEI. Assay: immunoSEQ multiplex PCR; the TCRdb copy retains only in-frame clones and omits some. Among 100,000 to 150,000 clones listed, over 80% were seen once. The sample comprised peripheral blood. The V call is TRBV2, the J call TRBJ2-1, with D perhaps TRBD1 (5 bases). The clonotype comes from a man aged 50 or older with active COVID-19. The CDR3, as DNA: TGTGCCAGCAGTGCAGGGTTTACCTACAATGAGCAGTTCTTC. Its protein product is CASSAGFTYNEQFF.